This entry lists 20 T cell receptor beta chains sequenced from one sample in a study of blood T cells in healthy people across ages. The second PCR ran roughly 6 to 11 cycles with a sample-barcoded 5' primer and J-beta primers. One entry per CDR3 protein, called by TCRdb with MiXCR from the 5' RACE reads. The sample lists some 760,000 distinct CDR3 sequences; 25% were seen once. The data were also submitted as part of a second study, on T cells of mothers and their children.

The material sequenced was blood. These TCRs come from a boy under 18 in good health.

The chain combines TRBV10-3 with TRBJ1-1; a weak D match, TRBD1 (6 bases). Germline V gene lookup returns CDR1 ENHRY and CDR2 SYGVKD. With 5 bases removed from V and 8 bases from J, the gap between germline ends came to 12 bases. CDR3 length equals 12 residues. CDR3 residues: CAISSQGPEAFF. The DNA of the CDR3 is TGTGCCATCAGTTCACAGGGTCCCGAAGCTTTCTTT.

The chain employs TRBV12-5 and TRBJ2-7; D remains ambiguous. Germline loops: CDR1 LGHNT, CDR2 FRNRAP. Deletions cut 0 bases from V and 4 bases from J, with 13 bases between. CDR3 length: 15 amino acids. In nucleotides, the CDR3 is TGTGCTAGTGGTTTGGTGACTCCGATTCCATACGAGCAGTACTTC. Translation: CASGLVTPIPYEQYF.

This clonotype was picked up a small number of times. The chain has TRBV14 and TRBJ2-7; D unclear. The V and J ends lost 1 base and 1 base respectively, with 8 bases between them. The CDR3 totals 14 residues. Germline assignment: CDR1 SGHDN and CDR2 FVKESK. CDR3 protein: CASSQVLSSYEQYF. The CDR3 DNA is TGTGCCAGCAGCCAAGTTCTCTCTTCCTACGAGCAGTACTTC. The full variable domain, rest sourced from reference TRBV14 and TRBJ2-7, is EAGVTQFPSHSVIEKGQTVTLRCDPISGHDNLYWYRRVMGKEIKFLLHFVKESKQDESGMPNNRFLAERTGGTYSTLKVQPAELEDSGVYFCASSQVLSSYEQYFGPGTRLTVT.

This clonotype came up a few times. V and J are TRBV12-3 or TRBV12-4 and TRBJ2-1; 9 bases are shared with TRBD1. This CDR3 comprises 15 residues. Germline trimming cut 4 bases from V and 7 bases from J; bases unmatched to any gene: 8. The CDR3, as DNA: TGTGCCAGCAGTTGGGACAGGGATCGTGGTAATGAGCAGTTCTTC. Amino acids: CASSWDRDRGNEQFF.

This chain uses TRBV20-1 with TRBJ2-7; D may match TRBD1 or TRBD2 (7 bases each). Between the trimmed V and J ends, which lost 6 bases and 4 bases, there was a span of 19 bases. The CDR3 runs to 14 residues. Germline V gives CDR1 DFQATT, CDR2 SNEGSKA (reference sequence). The CDR3 nucleotides read TGCAGTGCCATCCCCCAGGGGGGGGTGTACGAGCAGTACTTC. The encoded protein is CSAIPQGGVYEQYF.

In this sample, this clonotype turned up a few times. The CDR3 DNA reads TGCGCCAGCAGCAATCCCCTGGGGGTAACTGAAGCTTTCTTT. As protein: CASSNPLGVTEAFF. This chain links TRBV4-1 with TRBJ1-1; TRBD1 is a possible D gene (5 bases). This CDR3 comprises 14 residues. V lost 5 bases and J 5 bases, leaving 15 bases between the germline ends. Germline CDR1 is MGHRA and CDR2 is YSYEKL.

This clonotype turned up a few times. The chain employs TRBV29-1 and TRBJ2-5; D not resolved. The last part of the DNA fits TRBJ2-1 better; the J call may be wrong. Germline V CDR1 and CDR2: SQVTM, ANQGSEA. The CDR3 is 10 residues long. The DNA of the CDR3 is TGCAGCGGGCAGGACAATGAGCAGTTCTTC. Protein product: CSGQDNEQFF.

The chain recombines TRBV7-2 with TRBJ2-5; no definite D call. Trimming stripped 1 base from V and 3 bases from J, with 12 bases between. In germline, CDR1 is SGHTA, CDR2 FQGNSA. The CDR3 is made up of 15 amino acids. DNA for the CDR3: TGTGCCAGCAGCTTAGTAGGTGGTAAAGAAGAGACCCAGTACTTC. Its translation: CASSLVGGKEETQYF.

The V gene is TRBV15, the J gene TRBJ2-1, with 9 bases matching TRBD2. Per the germline V gene, CDR1 is LNHNV and CDR2 is YYDKDF (reference sequence). This CDR3 is built from 15 residues. J was trimmed by 4 bases and V by 7 bases; bases with no gene match: 8. The CDR3 bases are TGTGCCACCACCCCAGGAAGCGGGGGGTACAATGAGCAGTTCTTC. Its translation: CATTPGSGGYNEQFF.

This clonotype was recorded a few times. V is TRBV7-2 and J is TRBJ2-5; 13 bases map to TRBD2. The germline gives CDR1 SGHTA, CDR2 FQGNSA. V shed 1 base and J 2 bases; nucleotides not matched to a gene: 1. This CDR3 is built from 16 residues. CDR3 loop: CASSLVGLAGQETQYF. As DNA, the CDR3 is TGTGCCAGCAGCTTAGTGGGACTAGCGGGACAAGAGACCCAGTACTTC.

This clonotype has only a few counts. The chain employs TRBV29-1 and TRBJ1-1, with 7 positions matching TRBD1. With 1 base clipped from V and 7 bases from J, the junction kept 6 bases outside the gene matches. The CDR3 extends over 13 amino acids. Germline CDR1 SQVTM, CDR2 ANQGSEA. CDR3 sequence (DNA): TGCAGCGTTGAAGGCGGCCAGGGGGATGAAGCTTTCTTT. This gives the protein CSVEGGQGDEAFF.

This CDR3 is CSVVEPNQPQHF. CDR3 nucleotide sequence: TGCAGCGTTGTCGAACCCAATCAGCCCCAGCATTTT. The rearrangement joins TRBV29-1 to TRBJ1-5; D unclear. CDR1 and CDR2 (germline): SQVTM, ANQGSEA. The V and J ends lost 4 bases and 3 bases respectively, with 7 bases between them. The CDR3 extends over 12 amino acids.

This clonotype was seen only a few times. This chain connects TRBV20-1 to TRBJ2-1; D gene unclear. TRBJ2-7 explains the end of the DNA better; the J call may be wrong. Germline V gene sequence: CDR1 DFQATT, CDR2 SNEGSKA (reference sequence). This CDR3 is built from 14 residues. The CDR3 reads CSARVMARLDEQYF. CDR3 DNA: TGCAGTGCTAGAGTAATGGCCCGGTTGGACGAGCAGTACTTC.

This clonotype showed up just a few times. The DNA of the CDR3 is TGCGCCAGCAGCCAAGTAACCGGGTCGGGGGAAAAACTGTTTTTT. Translation gives CASSQVTGSGEKLFF. The chain employs TRBV4-1 and TRBJ1-4; D is ambiguous. CDR1 is MGHRA, CDR2 YSYEKL, per germline. This CDR3 region has 15 residues. Trimming shortened V by 1 base and J by 8 bases, and 14 bases separated the two germline ends.

This clonotype was seen ten or more times. J is TRBJ1-4 and V is TRBV6-6; D not resolved. Per germline, CDR1 MNHNY and CDR2 SVGAGI (reference sequence). The CDR3 sequence is 15 residues long. Deletions cut 1 base from V and 6 bases from J, with 12 bases between. The CDR3 region is CASSYWTTADEKLFF. Here the CDR3 DNA reads TGTGCCAGCAGTTACTGGACCACGGCGGATGAAAAACTGTTTTTT.

The count of this clonotype is one. J is TRBJ2-3 and V is TRBV20-1, with 7 positions matching TRBD2. Losses at the gene ends were 0 bases for V and 4 bases for J; bases not matched to a gene: 7. The CDR3 has 15 amino acids. Germline V gene lookup returns CDR1 DFQATT and CDR2 SNEGSKA (reference sequence). The CDR3 DNA reads as TGCAGTGCTAGAGATATTGCGGGAGCGGCAGATACGCAGTATTTT. It is translated as CSARDIAGAADTQYF.

This chain uses TRBV20-1 with TRBJ2-1; TRBD2 matches 11 bases. Per germline, CDR1 DFQATT and CDR2 SNEGSKA (reference sequence). CDR3 length: 17 amino acids. V shed 5 bases, J shed 0 bases, and the junction held 9 bases outside the gene matches. DNA for the CDR3: TGCAGTGCTCAGACCAAACTAGCGGGGGACTCCTACAATGAGCAGTTCTTC. Its translation: CSAQTKLAGDSYNEQFF.

This clonotype was seen a few times. The rearrangement joins TRBV7-9 to TRBJ1-1; no reliable D call. V was shortened by 3 bases and J by 3 bases, with 5 bases between the two germline ends. CDR3 length equals 12 residues. Germline V gene sequence: CDR1 SEHNR, CDR2 FQNEAQ (reference sequence). CDR3 in amino acids: CASSFSYTEAFF. CDR3 DNA sequence: TGTGCCAGCAGCTTCTCTTACACTGAAGCTTTCTTT.

The chain couples TRBV6-5 to TRBJ1-6; TRBD1 matches 9 bases. This CDR3 has 14 amino acids. V shed 2 bases and J 10 bases; nucleotides not matched to a gene: 3. The germline gives CDR1 MNHEY, CDR2 SVGAGI. The CDR3 DNA reads TGTGCCAGCAGTTACGGGACAGGGTGGTCACCCCTCCACTTT. Residues: CASSYGTGWSPLHF.

This clonotype has a handful of counts. V usage is TRBV7-3 and J usage is TRBJ2-1; 8 bases fit TRBD1. CDR1 is SGHTA, CDR2 FQGTGA, per germline. The V and J ends lost 5 bases and 6 bases, in that order; junction bases with no gene match: 9. This CDR3 has 15 residues. The CDR3 reads CASSQTGAVSNEQFF. CDR3 coding DNA: TGTGCCAGCAGCCAGACAGGGGCTGTAAGCAATGAGCAGTTCTTC. Looking up the rest from reference TRBV7-3 and TRBJ2-1 gives the full variable domain: GAGVSQTPSNKVTEKGKYVELRCDPISGHTALYWYRQSLGQGPEFLIYFQGTGAADDSGLPNDRFFAVRPEGSVSTLKIQRTERGDSAVYLCASSQTGAVSNEQFFGPGTRLTVL.